These 8 T cell receptor beta chains originate from one sample sequenced in a study of blood T cell repertoires in COVID-19. Produced via immunoSEQ multiplex PCR; TCRdb's table is partial and in-frame only. Here the sample spans 70,000 to 85,000 clones, roughly four fifths being singletons. Sample: peripheral blood. Receptors originate from a man in his 60s with acute or convalescent COVID-19.

The chain couples TRBV5-5 to TRBJ1-5, with D unresolved. Germline loops: CDR1 SGHKS, CDR2 YYEKEE (reference sequence). This CDR3 is built from 13 residues. Trimming pared 3 bases from V and 4 bases from J, leaving 8 bases between. In DNA form, the CDR3 reads TGTGCCAGCAGCTGGAGCGGGAATCAGCCCCAGCATTTT. It codes for CASSWSGNQPQHF.

CDR3 coding DNA: TGTGCCAGTAGCACCGACAGGGGGGCGTCCAACTATGGCTACACCTTC. It yields the protein CASSTDRGASNYGYTF. The chain joins TRBV19 to TRBJ1-2, with TRBD1 identical over 9 bases. Germline CDR1 LNHDA, CDR2 SQIVND (reference sequence). J lost 2 bases, V lost 6 bases, and 10 bases had no gene match. The CDR3 is made up of 16 amino acids.

The rearrangement links TRBV20-1 to TRBJ2-1; D may be TRBD2 (5 bases). Trimming cost V 6 bases and J 10 bases, with 13 bases left between them. The germline CDR1 and CDR2 sequences are DFQATT and SNEGSKA (reference sequence). CDR3 length: 11 residues. The CDR3 loop is CSALKRNEQFF. The CDR3 DNA sequence: TGCAGTGCCCTGAAGCGGAACGAGCAGTTCTTC.

The V and J genes are TRBV7-9 and TRBJ2-3; TRBD2 matches at 10 bases. Germline values: CDR1 SEHNR, CDR2 FQNEAQ (reference sequence). V gave up 5 bases and J gave up 0 bases; unmatched junction bases: 2. The CDR3 runs 15 residues. CDR3 nucleotide sequence: TGTGCCAGCAGCCTGACTAGCGGGAGCACAGATACGCAGTATTTT. It specifies CASSLTSGSTDTQYF.

This clone was seen only once. The rearrangement links TRBV10-3 to TRBJ2-2, with 10 bases that match TRBD2. V was pared by 6 bases and J by 2 bases, with 3 bases of the junction left unmatched. The CDR3 covers 15 residues. Germline assignment: CDR1 ENHRY and CDR2 SYGVKD. CDR3 residues: CAIRPSGGNTGELFF. The CDR3 DNA follows: TGTGCCATCAGACCTAGCGGGGGTAACACCGGGGAGCTGTTTTTT.

The gene calls are TRBV19 and TRBJ1-2; D not certain. The CDR3 spans 14 residues. CDR1 and CDR2 (germline): LNHDA, SQIVND (reference sequence). V shed 6 bases and J shed 4 bases, with 15 bases lying between them. CDR3 amino acids: CASSSTETTYGYTF. The CDR3 DNA follows: TGTGCCAGTAGCTCGACTGAAACCACCTATGGCTACACCTTC.

The chain joins TRBV9 to TRBJ1-3; D gene unclear. The CDR3 extends over 15 amino acids. The V and J ends lost 3 bases and 0 bases respectively, with 10 bases between them. In germline, CDR1 is SGDLS, CDR2 YYNGEE. CDR3 loop: CASSDLRSSGNTIYF. In DNA, the CDR3 is TGTGCCAGCAGCGACCTTAGAAGCTCTGGAAACACCATATATTTT.

The CDR3 DNA reads as TGTGCCAGCAGCCAAGATTATGGCAGGGGTGCCTATGGCTACACCTTC. As protein: CASSQDYGRGAYGYTF. The V call is TRBV14, the J call TRBJ1-2, with D maybe TRBD1 (6 bases). CDR3 length: 16 amino acids. Trimming left V 0 bases short and J 4 bases short, with 15 bases between. Germline assignment: CDR1 SGHDN and CDR2 FVKESK.